The source of this T cell receptor beta chain is a study of T-cell memory formation after mild COVID-19. Study summary: Across donors, TCR clusters were largely donor specific. Findings and limits, study-wide: Mostly located in CM and EM were contracting CD4+ clones, with contracting CD8+ clones located in EMRA. CD4/CD8 balance characterized clones contracting day 15 to 85, and CD4+ skew characterized later expanders.

Per the germline V gene, CDR1 is MNHEY and CDR2 is SMNVEV (reference sequence). The V and J ends lost 3 bases and 1 base respectively, with 9 bases between them. This CDR3 region has 14 residues. The 5'RACE method, run with constant-segment primers, produced TCR alpha and TCR beta cDNA libraries (carrying sample barcodes and UMIs). TCRdb used MiXCR to reprocess the 5' RACE reads, holding one entry per CDR3 protein. The sample consists of nearly 110,000 distinct CDR3 sequences, around 12% of them appearing once. Comment on this clonotype: The antigen is not known.

The chain is built from TRBV27 and TRBJ1-1; possibly TRBD1 for D (5 bases). The TCR was taken from an adult woman who had mild COVID-19 (a few samples of this study predate the infection). Cell type and time point are not known. Sequencing was done on a sample of PBMCs or a T cell subset sorted from them (not recorded which). CDR3 region: CASSLGGQNTEAFF. The DNA for the CDR3 is TGTGCCAGCAGTTTGGGAGGACAGAACACTGAAGCTTTCTTT.